The 18 T cell receptor beta chains in this list originate from one sample, sequenced in a study of blood T cell repertoires in COVID-19. Sequencing used immunoSEQ multiplex PCR; TCRdb keeps in-frame clones, though not all of them. The table records 140,000 to 150,000 clones, around 84% of them present only once. Sequencing used peripheral blood. The receptors stem from a human donor in a cohort sampled during active COVID-19.

V gene TRBV19 combines with J gene TRBJ1-5; D is possibly TRBD1 (5 bases). Germline loops: CDR1 LNHDA, CDR2 SQIVND (reference sequence). This CDR3 comprises 15 residues. Trimming pared 3 bases from V and 0 bases from J, leaving 9 bases between. CDR3 bases: TGTGCCAGTAGTATCAGGGAAGGTAGCAATCAGCCCCAGCATTTT. This sequence encodes CASSIREGSNQPQHF.

In this sample, this clone turned up once. The chain couples TRBV7-2 to TRBJ2-7; D is possibly TRBD2 (6 bases). This CDR3 region has 14 residues. Germline CDR1 reads SGHTA; CDR2 reads FQGNSA. The V end was cut by 2 bases, the J end by 3 bases, with 11 bases between. This chain's CDR3 is CASSLRREDYEQYF. The CDR3 DNA reads as TGTGCCAGCAGCTTAAGGAGGGAGGACTACGAGCAGTACTTC.

The genes are TRBV4-3 and TRBJ2-3; 8 positions match TRBD2. The V and J ends lost 5 bases and 6 bases, in that order; junction bases with no gene match: 10. Germline values: CDR1 LGHNA, CDR2 YSLEER. The CDR3 extends over 15 amino acids. The CDR3 region is CASSARSGGYDTQYF. The CDR3 bases are TGCGCCAGCAGCGCCCGCAGCGGGGGATATGATACGCAGTATTTT.

The chain is built from TRBV12-5 and TRBJ1-6; D is perhaps TRBD1 (5 bases). Germline V gives CDR1 LGHNT, CDR2 FRNRAP. The CDR3 is 14 residues long. Trimming removed 1 base at V and 9 bases at J, with 10 bases between. The CDR3 region is CASGLGAQGSPLHF. The CDR3 DNA follows: TGTGCTAGTGGTTTGGGAGCCCAGGGTTCACCCCTCCACTTT.

V is TRBV9 and J is TRBJ2-1; 7 bases fit TRBD2. Germline loops: CDR1 SGDLS, CDR2 YYNGEE. The CDR3 extends over 11 amino acids. With V trimmed by 2 bases and J by 12 bases, 2 bases remained unmatched. CDR3 in DNA: TGTGCCAGCAGCGTTAGCGGGCCGCAGTTCTTC. It is translated as CASSVSGPQFF.

This clone was observed a single time. The chain recombines TRBV5-4 with TRBJ1-2, with 7 bases matching TRBD1. The trim removed 0 bases at V and 4 bases at J, leaving 6 bases unmatched. The CDR3 has 15 amino acids. Germline lookup yields CDR1 SGHNT and CDR2 YYREEE (reference sequence). The chain's CDR3 is CASSLGRGFSYGYTF. The CDR3 DNA sequence: TGTGCCAGCAGCTTGGGCAGGGGGTTTAGCTATGGCTACACCTTC. Looking up the rest from reference TRBV5-4 and TRBJ1-2 gives the full variable domain: ETGVTQSPTHLIKTRGQQVTLRCSSQSGHNTVSWYQQALGQGPQFIFQYYREEENGRGNFPPRFSGLQFPNYSSELNVNALELDDSALYLCASSLGRGFSYGYTFGSGTRLTVV.

The chain couples TRBV6-5 to TRBJ1-4; 9 bases are shared with TRBD1. Unmatched junction bases numbered 6, after V lost 6 bases and J lost 10 bases. In germline, CDR1 is MNHEY, CDR2 SVGAGI. CDR3 size: 13 residues. The CDR3 here is CASRQGAEGKLFF. The CDR3 DNA sequence: TGTGCCAGCAGACAGGGGGCTGAGGGAAAACTGTTTTTT.

V and J are TRBV4-3 and TRBJ2-7; TRBD1 aligns across 7 bases. V was clipped by 1 base and J by 3 bases; unmatched bases: 9. The CDR3 covers 16 residues. Germline CDR1 reads LGHNA; CDR2 reads YSLEER. The CDR3 region has the DNA TGCGCCAGCAGCCAAGGGCAGACAGGGTTAGGCTACGAGCAGTACTTC. Translated, it gives CASSQGQTGLGYEQYF.

The V and J genes are TRBV7-2 and TRBJ1-1, with D unresolved. CDR3 length equals 17 residues. CDR1 and CDR2 from the germline V gene are SGHTA and FQGNSA. Trimming took 2 bases from V and 3 from J, leaving 19 bases between them. This chain's CDR3 is CASSLSPLKMRDTEAFF. The DNA of the CDR3 is TGTGCCAGCAGCTTATCCCCCCTTAAGATGAGGGACACTGAAGCTTTCTTT.

V and J are TRBV12-5 and TRBJ2-7, with TRBD1 matching 9 bases. Germline CDR1 and CDR2: LGHNT and FRNRAP. There are 18 residues in the CDR3. J was trimmed by 4 bases and V by 1 base; bases with no gene match: 14. CDR3 nucleotides: TGTGCTAGTGGTTTGGCCGAAGGGCATGGGACAGGGTTTTACGAGCAGTACTTC. It specifies CASGLAEGHGTGFYEQYF.

The V and J genes are TRBV6-2 or TRBV6-3 and TRBJ2-3; TRBD2 matches at 7 bases. In germline, CDR1 is MNHEY, CDR2 SVGEGT. V was pared by 2 bases and J by 0 bases, with 5 bases of the junction left unmatched. The CDR3 sequence is 16 residues long. Here the CDR3 DNA reads TGTGCCAGCAGTTACAAGCGGGGCACTAGCACAGATACGCAGTATTTT. Translating gives CASSYKRGTSTDTQYF.

The chain has TRBV24-1 and TRBJ1-5; 10 bases fit TRBD1. There are 16 residues in the CDR3. The germline V gene encodes CDR1 KGHDR and CDR2 SFDVKD. After removal of 6 bases from V and 7 bases from J, the junction contained 11 bases not matched to a gene. CDR3 sequence reads: CATSKSGQGPGQPQHF. As DNA, the CDR3 is TGTGCCACCAGTAAGTCGGGACAGGGGCCCGGGCAGCCCCAGCATTTT.

The chain couples TRBV28 to TRBJ1-3; D unresolved. Looked up from germline, CDR1 is MDHEN and CDR2 is SYDVKM. V dropped 8 bases and J dropped 7 bases, with 15 bases sitting between them. The CDR3 runs 13 residues. The CDR3 nucleotides read TGTGCCAGCCAAACGGCGTCGGAGAACACCATATATTTT. Its protein product is CASQTASENTIYF.

V usage is TRBV9 and J usage is TRBJ2-5, with TRBD2 matching 7 bases. From germline, CDR1 is SGDLS and CDR2 YYNGEE. The ends lost 2 bases at V and 3 bases at J; junction bases unmatched: 10. This CDR3 spans 16 amino acids. CDR3 region: CASSVRPSSGKETQYF. The CDR3 DNA follows: TGTGCCAGCAGCGTCCGGCCCTCTAGCGGAAAAGAGACCCAGTACTTC.

The chain combines TRBV10-1 with TRBJ2-3; TRBD2 agrees at 10 bases. The germline V gene encodes CDR1 WNHNN and CDR2 SYGVQD (reference sequence). The CDR3 extends over 16 amino acids. J was trimmed by 7 bases and V by 0 bases; bases with no gene match: 7. The CDR3 spells CASSESPSGGANTQYF. Written as DNA, the CDR3 is TGCGCCAGCAGTGAGTCGCCAAGCGGGGGGGCCAATACGCAGTATTTT.

The rearrangement links TRBV7-2 to TRBJ2-7; 9 bases are shared with TRBD1. This CDR3 has 14 amino acids. CDR1 is SGHTA and CDR2 is FQGNSA in the germline V gene. Trimming took 5 bases from V and 1 from J; bases not matched to a gene: 3. CDR3 loop: CASSTGQGSYEQYF. In DNA, the CDR3 is TGTGCCAGCAGCACGGGACAGGGATCCTACGAGCAGTACTTC. The variable domain in full, completed from reference TRBV7-2 and TRBJ2-7, reads GAGVSQSPSNKVTEKGKDVELRCDPISGHTALYWYRQSLGQGLEFLIYFQGNSAPDKSGLPSDRFSAERTGGSVSTLTIQRTQQEDSAVYLCASSTGQGSYEQYFGPGTRLTVT.

V usage is TRBV6-6 and J usage is TRBJ2-3; 10 nucleotides match TRBD2. CDR1 and CDR2 from the germline V gene are MNHNY and SVGAGI (reference sequence). The CDR3 contains 16 residues. V gave up 2 bases and J gave up 1 base; unmatched junction bases: 3. CDR3 in amino acids: CASSYVLAGGTDTQYF. CDR3 nucleotide sequence: TGTGCCAGCAGTTACGTCCTAGCGGGGGGCACAGATACGCAGTATTTT.

The V and J genes are TRBV3-1 (or the pseudogene TRBV3-2) and TRBJ1-6; D remains ambiguous. Germline CDR1 is LGHDT and CDR2 is YNNKEL (reference sequence). The length of the CDR3 is 13 residues. V was cut by 4 bases and J by 9 bases, with 10 bases left in between. The CDR3 DNA reads as TGTGCCAGCAGCCCCGGGAGTCGTTCACCCCTCCACTTT. The encoded protein is CASSPGSRSPLHF.